This paragraph reports one TCR beta chain. Its specificity is unknown. Profiling relied on immunoSEQ multiplex PCR, and the TCRdb table lists in-frame clones only, not all of them. The repertoire includes approximately 41,000 clones, approximately 90% of them detected once, and 3.9% sits in the top ten. Sample time point: week 23, last vaccination. Each vaccine dose was 300 ug of mutant IDH1 20-mer peptide, with topical imiquimod. The data stem from a study of a mutant IDH1 vaccine in newly diagnosed glioma. The study, taken as a whole, reports: Top peripheral T cell clonotype shifts appeared unrelated to pseudoprogression.

The trim removed 6 bases at V and 6 bases at J, leaving 11 bases unmatched. CDR3 length equals 15 residues. From germline, CDR1 is KGHSH and CDR2 LQKENI. The chain uses TRBV18 and TRBJ1-2; 9 nucleotides line up with TRBD1. This material consisted of PBMCs, taken from a glioma patient whose treatment included an IDH1 peptide vaccine. This clonotype originated in a man aged 50 to 59 with glioma. For the CDR3, the DNA is TGTGCCAGCTCTCAGGGACAGGGCGCCGGTGATGGCTACACCTTC. Translating it yields CASSQGQGAGDGYTF.